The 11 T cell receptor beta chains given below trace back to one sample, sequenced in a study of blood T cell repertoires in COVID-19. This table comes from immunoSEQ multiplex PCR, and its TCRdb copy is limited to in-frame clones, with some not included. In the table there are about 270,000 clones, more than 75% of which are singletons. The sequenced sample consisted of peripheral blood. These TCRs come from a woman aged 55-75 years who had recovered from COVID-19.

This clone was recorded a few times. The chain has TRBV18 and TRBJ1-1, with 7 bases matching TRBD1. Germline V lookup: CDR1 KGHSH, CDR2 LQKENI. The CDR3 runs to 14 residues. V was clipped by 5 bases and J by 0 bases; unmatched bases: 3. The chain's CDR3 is CASSIDRVNTEAFF. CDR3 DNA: TGTGCCAGCTCAATCGACAGGGTGAACACTGAAGCTTTCTTT.

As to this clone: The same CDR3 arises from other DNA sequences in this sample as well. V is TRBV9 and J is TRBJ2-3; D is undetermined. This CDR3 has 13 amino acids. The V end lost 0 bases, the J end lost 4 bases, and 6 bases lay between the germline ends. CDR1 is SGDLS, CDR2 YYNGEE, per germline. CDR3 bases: TGTGCCAGCAGCGTAGGGAGCCCAGATACGCAGTATTTT. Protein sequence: CASSVGSPDTQYF.

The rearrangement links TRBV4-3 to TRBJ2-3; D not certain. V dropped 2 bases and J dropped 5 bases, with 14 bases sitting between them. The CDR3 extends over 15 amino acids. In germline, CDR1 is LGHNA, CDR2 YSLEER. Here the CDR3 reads CASSQTPTGQDTQYF. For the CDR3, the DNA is TGCGCCAGCAGCCAAACCCCGACGGGTCAAGATACGCAGTATTTT.

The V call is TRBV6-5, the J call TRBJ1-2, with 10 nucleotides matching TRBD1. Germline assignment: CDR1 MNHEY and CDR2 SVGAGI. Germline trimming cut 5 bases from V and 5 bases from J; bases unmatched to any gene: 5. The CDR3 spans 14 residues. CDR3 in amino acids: CASSLDRGLYGYTF. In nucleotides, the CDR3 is TGTGCCAGCAGTCTTGACAGGGGGCTTTATGGCTACACCTTC.

In DNA, the CDR3 is TGTGCCAGCAGTAAATCTAGCGGGGGGTCCTACGAGCAGTACTTC. Translation gives CASSKSSGGSYEQYF. This chain joins TRBV27 and TRBJ2-7; 11 nucleotides agree with TRBD2. The CDR3 totals 15 residues. Per germline, CDR1 MNHEY and CDR2 SMNVEV (reference sequence). J lost 1 base, V lost 5 bases, and 4 bases had no gene match.

CDR3 bases: TGTGCCAGCAGCGCGCCCTACAGGGATTGGGAGCTGTTTTTT. It specifies CASSAPYRDWELFF. The chain combines TRBV5-5 with TRBJ2-2, with D maybe TRBD1 (6 bases). Germline CDR1 SGHKS, CDR2 YYEKEE (reference sequence). The ends were cut back, 4 bases at V and 9 bases at J, with 16 bases in the middle. CDR3 length equals 14 residues. The full variable domain, with the rest looked up from reference TRBV5-5 and TRBJ2-2, is DAGVTQSPTHLIKTRGQQVTLRCSPISGHKSVSWYQQVLGQGPQFIFQYYEKEERGRGNFPDRFSARQFPNYSSELNVNALLLGDSALYLCASSAPYRDWELFFGEGSRLTVL.

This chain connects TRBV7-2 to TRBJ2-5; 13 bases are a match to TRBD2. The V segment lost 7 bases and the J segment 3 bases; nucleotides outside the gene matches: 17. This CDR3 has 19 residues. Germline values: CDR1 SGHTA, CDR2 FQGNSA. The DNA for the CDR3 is TGTGCCAGCAACGGGACTAGCGGGGACCCCCCGCGCTTAAAAGAGACCCAGTACTTC. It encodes CASNGTSGDPPRLKETQYF.

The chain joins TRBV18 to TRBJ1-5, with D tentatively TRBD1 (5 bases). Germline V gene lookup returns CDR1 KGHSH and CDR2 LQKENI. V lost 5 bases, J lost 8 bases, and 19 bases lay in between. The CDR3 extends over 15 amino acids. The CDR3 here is CASSTTVGFEEPQHF. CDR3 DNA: TGTGCCAGCTCAACGACAGTTGGGTTCGAGGAGCCCCAGCATTTT. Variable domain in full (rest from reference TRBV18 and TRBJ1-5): NAGVMQNPRHLVRRRGQEARLRCSPMKGHSHVYWYRQLPEEGLKFMVYLQKENIIDESGMPKERFSAEFPKEGPSILRIQQVVRGDSAAYFCASSTTVGFEEPQHFGDGTRLSIL.

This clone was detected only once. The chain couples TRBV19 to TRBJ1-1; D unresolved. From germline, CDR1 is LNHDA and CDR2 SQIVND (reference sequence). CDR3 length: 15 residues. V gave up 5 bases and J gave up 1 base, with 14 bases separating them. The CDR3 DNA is TGTGCCAGTAGTTCGGGTTTAACTAAGAACACTGAAGCTTTCTTT. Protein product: CASSSGLTKNTEAFF. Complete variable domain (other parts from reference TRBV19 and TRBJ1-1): DGGITQSPKYLFRKEGQNVTLSCEQNLNHDAMYWYRQDPGQGLRLIYYSQIVNDFQKGDIAEGYSVSREKKESFPLTVTSAQKNPTAFYLCASSSGLTKNTEAFFGQGTRLTVV.

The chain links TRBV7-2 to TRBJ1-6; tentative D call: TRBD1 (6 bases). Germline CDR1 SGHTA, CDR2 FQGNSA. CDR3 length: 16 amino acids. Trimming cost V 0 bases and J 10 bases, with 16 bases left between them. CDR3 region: CASSLAGDRFGSPLHF. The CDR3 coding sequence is TGTGCCAGCAGCTTAGCCGGAGACAGGTTTGGGTCACCCCTCCACTTT.

CDR3 region: CASNRQVVDTGELFF. The CDR3 DNA reads TGTGCCAGCAACAGACAGGTCGTCGATACCGGGGAGCTGTTTTTT. The chain is built from TRBV28 and TRBJ2-2; D might be TRBD1 (6 bases). V lost 7 bases to trimming and J lost 5 bases, with 17 bases between them. This CDR3 comprises 15 residues. Germline V CDR1 and CDR2: MDHEN, SYDVKM. Variable domain in full (rest from reference TRBV28 and TRBJ2-2): DVKVTQSSRYLVKRTGEKVFLECVQDMDHENMFWYRQDPGLGLRLIYFSYDVKMKEKGDIPEGYSVSREKKERFSLILESASTNQTSMYLCASNRQVVDTGELFFGEGSRLTVL.